Following are 23 T cell receptor beta chains from one sample sequenced in a study of shared clonotypes between healthy human individuals (dated by TCRdb to between 2020 and 2021). Library creation used the immunoSEQ multiplex PCR assay. TCRdb obtained this table from immuneACCESS and retained in-frame rearrangements with V and J assigned. These tables miss some clones; where compared with another copy, unresolved V genes account for less than half of the shortfall, and the remainder is unexplained. The sample yields about 730,000 clones; about two thirds were counted once. The ten largest clones capture under 2% of the sample. Specimen: memory CD4+ T cells sorted from blood. The intended sense of this specimen's cell subset or site label: CD45RA-negative fraction. The receptors were sampled from a woman aged 25 to 39 in good health.

This sequence joins TRBV18 and TRBJ2-2; perhaps TRBD1 as D (6 bases). With 5 bases removed from V and 2 bases from J, the gap between germline ends came to 12 bases. This CDR3 comprises 15 residues. Germline V lookup: CDR1 KGHSH, CDR2 LQKENI. The CDR3 sequence: CASSMDRANTGELFF. DNA for the CDR3: TGTGCCAGCTCAATGGACAGAGCCAACACCGGGGAGCTGTTTTTT.

The chain recombines TRBV29-1 with TRBJ2-3, with a possible D match to TRBD2 (5 bases). The CDR3 consists of 12 residues. In germline, CDR1 is SQVTM, CDR2 ANQGSEA. Trimming pared 8 bases from V and 0 bases from J, leaving 9 bases between. In DNA, the CDR3 is TGCAGCTCCGGGGAAAGCACAGATACGCAGTATTTT. It encodes CSSGESTDTQYF.

This sequence joins TRBV18 and TRBJ2-7; D is unresolved. CDR3 size: 14 residues. The V end was cut by 2 bases, the J end by 3 bases, with 11 bases between. CDR1 is KGHSH, CDR2 LQKENI, per germline. The CDR3 spells CASSPGQTHYEQYF. CDR3 nucleotides: TGTGCCAGCTCACCAGGGCAGACCCACTACGAGCAGTACTTC.

V usage is TRBV5-1 and J usage is TRBJ2-1, with 15 bases lining up with TRBD2. Trimming removed 0 bases from V and 8 bases from J; junction bases left unmatched: 6. Germline assignment: CDR1 SGHRS and CDR2 YFSETQ. The CDR3 has 17 amino acids. CDR3 nucleotides: TGCGCCAGCAGCTTGGGCGGGACTAGCGGGAGGATCCATGAGCAGTTCTTC. Protein: CASSLGGTSGRIHEQFF. The variable domain in full, completed from reference TRBV5-1 and TRBJ2-1, reads KAGVTQTPRYLIKTRGQQVTLSCSPISGHRSVSWYQQTPGQGLQFLFEYFSETQRNKGNFPGRFSGRQFSNSRSEMNVSTLELGDSALYLCASSLGGTSGRIHEQFFGPGTRLTVL.

The chain carries TRBV2 and TRBJ2-2; perhaps TRBD1 as D (5 bases). CDR1 and CDR2 from the germline V gene are SNHLY and FYNNEI. The V end lost 4 bases, the J end lost 5 bases, and 14 bases lay between the germline ends. The CDR3 contains 15 residues. CDR3 DNA sequence: TGTGCCAGCAGTGGCGCGGTCAGGGTGACCGGGGAGCTGTTTTTT. It translates to CASSGAVRVTGELFF. The whole variable domain, remainder taken from reference TRBV2 and TRBJ2-2, is EPEVTQTPSHQVTQMGQEVILRCVPISNHLYFYWYRQILGQKVEFLVSFYNNEISEKSEIFDDQFSVERPDGSNFTLKIRSTKLEDSAMYFCASSGAVRVTGELFFGEGSRLTVL.

This clone was detected once. The chain employs TRBV2 and TRBJ2-2; 7 bases agree with TRBD2. Trimming at V came to 6 bases and at J to 0 bases, leaving 4 bases not matched to a gene. Germline loops: CDR1 SNHLY, CDR2 FYNNEI. The CDR3 totals 15 residues. For the CDR3, the DNA is TGTGCCAGCAGGGAGCGGGGTGCGAACACCGGGGAGCTGTTTTTT. Residues: CASRERGANTGELFF.

This chain uses TRBV11-2 with TRBJ2-5; 7 nucleotides align to TRBD1. V was pared by 2 bases and J by 1 base, with 4 bases of the junction left unmatched. CDR1 is SGHAT and CDR2 is FQNNGV in the germline V gene. The CDR3 is 15 residues long. The DNA for the CDR3 is TGTGCCAGCAGCTTAAAGGGGGCGCTCCAAGAGACCCAGTACTTC. Its protein product is CASSLKGALQETQYF.

This chain uses TRBV4-1 with TRBJ2-1; tentatively, D is TRBD2 (5 bases). With 9 bases removed from V and 1 base from J, the gap between germline ends came to 22 bases. The length of the CDR3 is 17 residues. Looked up from germline, CDR1 is MGHRA and CDR2 is YSYEKL. CDR3 bases: TGCGCCAGTACCTTGTTCCAAGCGGACCTTTCCTACAATGAGCAGTTCTTC. This encodes CASTLFQADLSYNEQFF.

V and J are TRBV10-3 and TRBJ2-1, with a possible D match to TRBD2 (7 bases). V dropped 4 bases and J dropped 5 bases, with 9 bases sitting between them. CDR3 length equals 13 residues. Germline V gene lookup returns CDR1 ENHRY and CDR2 SYGVKD. The DNA of the CDR3 is TGTGCCATCAGTGGGGGGGGCGACAATGAGCAGTTCTTC. This translates into CAISGGGDNEQFF.

This rearrangement joins TRBV27 to TRBJ2-7; D possibly corresponds to TRBD1 (5 bases). CDR1 and CDR2 from the germline V gene are MNHEY and SMNVEV (reference sequence). V gave up 5 bases and J gave up 3 bases, with 14 bases separating them. The CDR3 is made up of 14 amino acids. The chain's CDR3 is CASSDRDSVYEQYF. CDR3 coding DNA: TGTGCCAGCAGTGATCGAGACAGTGTCTACGAGCAGTACTTC.

CDR3: CASSSSGGPSTEQYF. CDR3 DNA sequence: TGCGCCAGCAGCTCCTCAGGGGGCCCCTCCACCGAGCAGTACTTC. This chain uses TRBV5-1 with TRBJ2-7, with 8 bases matching TRBD1. With 3 bases clipped from V and 6 bases from J, the junction kept 11 bases outside the gene matches. Per the germline V gene, CDR1 is SGHRS and CDR2 is YFSETQ. This CDR3 has 15 amino acids.

J is TRBJ2-2 and V is TRBV27, with D possibly being TRBD1 (6 bases). The V and J ends lost 2 bases and 2 bases respectively, with 12 bases between them. CDR1 MNHEY and CDR2 SMNVEV come from the germline V gene (reference sequence). This CDR3 comprises 16 residues. As DNA, the CDR3 is TGTGCCAGCAGTTTAGCCCGGACAGTCAACACCGGGGAGCTGTTTTTT. It is translated as CASSLARTVNTGELFF.

The gene calls are TRBV21-1 and TRBJ2-7; the table's D call of TRBD1 was not tested on the DNA. TRBV21-1 represents a pseudogene. The CDR3 is 13 amino acids. The CDR3 coding sequence is TGTGCCAGGAAACGGACAGATTCCTACGAGCAGTACTTC. Its protein is CARKRTDSYEQYF.

Concerning this clone: This likely stems from a read error, as it lies one base from a far larger clone. This sequence joins TRBV4-1 and TRBJ1-1; tentatively, D is TRBD1 (6 bases). Trimming took 3 bases from V and 11 from J, leaving 22 bases between them. CDR3 size: 15 residues. Germline V CDR1 and CDR2: MGHRA, YSYEKL. CDR3 nucleotide sequence: TGCGCCAGCAGCCATGGGGTGGGGTTACAGGGATGGGCTTTCTTT. Its translation is CASSHGVGLQGWAFF.

The chain employs TRBV18 and TRBJ2-7; a weak D match, TRBD2 (6 bases). V was clipped by 1 base and J by 7 bases, with 11 bases between them. The CDR3 runs to 13 residues. CDR1 is KGHSH, CDR2 LQKENI, per germline. DNA of the CDR3: TGTGCCAGCTCACCACGGGAGGTAAAGGAGCAGTACTTC. This translates into CASSPREVKEQYF.

For the CDR3, the DNA is TGTGCCAGCAGTCTGATAGCGGGAGGAAACTACGAGCAGTACTTC. Translating it yields CASSLIAGGNYEQYF. This chain uses TRBV7-2 with TRBJ2-7, with 10 bases that match TRBD2. The CDR3 covers 15 residues. V was clipped by 6 bases and J by 3 bases; unmatched bases: 8. Per germline, CDR1 SGHTA and CDR2 FQGNSA.

The chain combines TRBV19 with TRBJ1-1, with D unclear. In germline, CDR1 is LNHDA, CDR2 SQIVND (reference sequence). This CDR3 comprises 16 residues. With 6 bases removed from V and 2 bases from J, the gap between germline ends came to 19 bases. The CDR3 DNA follows: TGTGCCAGTAGCGTTTGGCACGGGATAACAAACACTGAAGCTTTCTTT. It specifies CASSVWHGITNTEAFF. The full variable domain, rest sourced from reference TRBV19 and TRBJ1-1, is DGGITQSPKYLFRKEGQNVTLSCEQNLNHDAMYWYRQDPGQGLRLIYYSQIVNDFQKGDIAEGYSVSREKKESFPLTVTSAQKNPTAFYLCASSVWHGITNTEAFFGQGTRLTVV.

The chain joins TRBV4-1 to TRBJ2-5; D is possibly TRBD2 (6 bases). V lost 3 bases and J 5 bases, leaving 16 bases between the germline ends. Germline V gene sequence: CDR1 MGHRA, CDR2 YSYEKL. The CDR3 loop spans 15 amino acids. The CDR3 coding sequence is TGCGCCAGCAGCCAGGGGGGAGCGGGTTGGGAGACCCAGTACTTC. It codes for CASSQGGAGWETQYF.

The J gene is TRBJ2-2, the V gene TRBV7-9; either TRBD1 or TRBD2 may fit D (6 bases each). Germline CDR1 SEHNR, CDR2 FQNEAQ (reference sequence). The V end was cut by 5 bases, the J end by 0 bases, with 19 bases between. The length of the CDR3 is 18 residues. The CDR3 region is CASSPRIRGLANTGELFF. CDR3 nucleotide sequence: TGTGCCAGCAGCCCTCGGATTCGGGGGCTCGCGAACACCGGGGAGCTGTTTTTT.

The J gene is TRBJ1-4, the V gene TRBV4-2; D is undetermined. V lost 4 bases, J lost 0 bases, and 12 bases lay in between. Per the germline V gene, CDR1 is LGHNA and CDR2 is YNFKEQ. There are 16 residues in the CDR3. CDR3 region: CASSPSGTATNEKLFF. In DNA, the CDR3 is TGTGCCAGCAGCCCCTCAGGCACCGCAACTAATGAAAAACTGTTTTTT.

J is TRBJ1-1 and V is TRBV7-6; D is unclear. The CDR3 has 15 amino acids. Germline CDR1 SGHVS, CDR2 FNYEAQ. V was trimmed by 2 bases and J by 1 base, leaving 11 bases between them. CDR3 in DNA: TGTGCCAGCAGCTTATTTGGTAGAGAGAACACTGAAGCTTTCTTT. Protein sequence: CASSLFGRENTEAFF. The whole variable domain, filled in from reference TRBV7-6 and TRBJ1-1, reads GAGVSQSPRYKVTKRGQDVALRCDPISGHVSLYWYRQALGQGPEFLTYFNYEAQQDKSGLPNDRFSAERPEGSISTLTIQRTEQRDSAMYRCASSLFGRENTEAFFGQGTRLTVV.

By sample share, this clone is medium-sized. The chain recombines TRBV5-1 with TRBJ1-3; 10 bases are a match to TRBD1. The CDR3 sequence is 19 residues long. Unmatched junction bases numbered 16, after V lost 4 bases and J lost 3 bases. The germline CDR1 and CDR2 sequences are SGHRS and YFSETQ. The CDR3 is CASSGISSGTGVYGNTIYF. CDR3 bases: TGCGCCAGCAGCGGGATTTCCTCCGGGACAGGGGTTTATGGAAACACCATATATTTT.

This clone has just one count. The gene calls are TRBV28 and TRBJ1-2; 11 nucleotides agree with TRBD1. The V gene end was trimmed by 7 bases and the J gene end by 2 bases; junction bases not matched to a gene: 9. Looked up from germline, CDR1 is MDHEN and CDR2 is SYDVKM. The CDR3 has 16 amino acids. CDR3: CASTEDRGRMNYGYTF. Here the CDR3 DNA reads TGTGCCAGCACAGAGGACAGGGGGCGTATGAACTATGGCTACACCTTC.